This T cell receptor beta chain emerged from a study of T cell changes during pregnancy in multiple sclerosis. Produced via immunoSEQ multiplex PCR; TCRdb's table is partial and in-frame only. This table has roughly 61,000 clones, about 94% appearing once. V shed 0 bases and J 4 bases; nucleotides not matched to a gene: 2. The CDR3 is made up of 14 amino acids. Germline values: CDR1 SGDLS, CDR2 YYNGEE. This sample comprised CD8+ T cells from peripheral blood mononuclear cells, obtained after pregnancy. J is TRBJ2-3 and V is TRBV9; 7 nucleotides line up with TRBD2. This receptor was obtained from a female donor with multiple sclerosis, enrolled in a pregnancy study. The CDR3 coding sequence is TGTGCCAGCAGCGTAGTCGCGGGGGCAGATACGCAGTATTTT. Its protein is CASSVVAGADTQYF. The full variable domain, completed using reference TRBV9 and TRBJ2-3, is DSGVTQTPKHLITATGQRVTLRCSPRSGDLSVYWYQQSLDQGLQFLIQYYNGEERAKGNILERFSAQQFPDLHSELNLSSLELGDSALYFCASSVVAGADTQYFGPGTRLTVL.